A selection of T cell receptor beta chains follows, all from one sample in a study of T cell responses to AZD1222 COVID-19 vaccine. Produced via immunoSEQ multiplex PCR; TCRdb's table is partial and in-frame only. The repertoire holds 250,000 to 300,000 clones, 94% seen once, with roughly 0.51% in the top ten. Here the sequenced sample was peripheral blood, taken 28 days after the second AZD1222 dose. Receptors originate from an adult who received the AZD1222 COVID-19 vaccine. CDR3s include the opening cysteine and the closing phenylalanine or tryptophan. A D gene is named only where the DNA matches it firmly. Size values are once, few and many counts, or a class for expanded clones, and some rows have none.

.	TRBV15	TRBJ2-4	.	TGTGCCACGCCGGGCAGTCTAGCCAAAAACATTCAGTACTTC	CATPGSLAKNIQYF
.	TRBV15	TRBJ2-3	.	TGTGCCACCAGCAGAGATCCCACCAGGGGAGATACGCAGTATTTT	CATSRDPTRGDTQYF
.	TRBV5-1	TRBJ1-1	.	TGCGCCAGCAGCCCGAGGGGGGAGACGGAGAACACTGAAGCTTTCTTT	CASSPRGETENTEAFF
.	TRBV7-6	TRBJ2-7	TRBD2	TGTGCCAGCAGCGCCTTGGGGGGGGTAGGAGACGAGCAGTACTTC	CASSALGGVGDEQYF
few	TRBV6-5	TRBJ1-5	.	TGTGCCAGCAGCTTAGCAGGGGTCAATCAGCCCCAGCATTTT	CASSLAGVNQPQHF
.	TRBV11-2	TRBJ2-1	TRBD2	TGTGCCAGCAGCCCTCGCGGGAGGTACAATGAGCAGTTCTTC	CASSPRGRYNEQFF
.	TRBV29-1	TRBJ2-7	TRBD1	TGCAGCGTTGAAGACAGGGGGACCTACGAGCAGTACTTC	CSVEDRGTYEQYF
.	TRBV4-2	TRBJ2-1	TRBD2	TGTGCCAGCAGCCAACGATTACTAGCGGGGTCCTACAATGAGCAGTTCTTC	CASSQRLLAGSYNEQFF
.	TRBV28	TRBJ2-7	TRBD2	TGTGCCAGCACTTCTAACGGGAAAGCGGGGGAGCAGTACTTC	CASTSNGKAGEQYF
.	TRBV6-5	TRBJ1-5	.	TGTGCCAGCACCCGGGGGATAGGGAATCAGCCCCAGCATTTT	CASTRGIGNQPQHF
.	TRBV7-2	TRBJ2-3	.	TGTGCCAGCAGCCAAAGGCAAAGCGGCACAGATACGCAGTATTTT	CASSQRQSGTDTQYF
few	TRBV5-1	TRBJ1-6	.	TGCGCCAGCAGCTTGAGGGGAGGCTCACCCCTCCACTTT	CASSLRGGSPLHF
.	TRBV7-2	TRBJ1-1	.	TGTGCCAGCAGCTTACCGGGGGGCTATAACACTGAAGCTTTCTTT	CASSLPGGYNTEAFF
.	TRBV2	TRBJ1-3	.	TGTGCCAGCGGTACAGGGTTCTCTGGAAACACCATATATTTT	CASGTGFSGNTIYF
.	TRBV11-2	TRBJ2-1	TRBD2	TGTGCCAGCAGCTTAGGACTAGCGGGTTACAATGAGCAGTTCTTC	CASSLGLAGYNEQFF
.	TRBV9	TRBJ2-1	.	TGTGCCAGCAGCGTAGACAATGAGCAGTTCTTC	CASSVDNEQFF
.	TRBV5-1	TRBJ2-5	.	TGCGCCAGCAGCTTGGCCCCCACAGGGCCGGGGGCCCAGTACTTC	CASSLAPTGPGAQYF
once	TRBV29-1	TRBJ1-4	TRBD1	TGCAGCGTATACACAGGGGAGCCTAATGAAAAACTGTTTTTT	CSVYTGEPNEKLFF